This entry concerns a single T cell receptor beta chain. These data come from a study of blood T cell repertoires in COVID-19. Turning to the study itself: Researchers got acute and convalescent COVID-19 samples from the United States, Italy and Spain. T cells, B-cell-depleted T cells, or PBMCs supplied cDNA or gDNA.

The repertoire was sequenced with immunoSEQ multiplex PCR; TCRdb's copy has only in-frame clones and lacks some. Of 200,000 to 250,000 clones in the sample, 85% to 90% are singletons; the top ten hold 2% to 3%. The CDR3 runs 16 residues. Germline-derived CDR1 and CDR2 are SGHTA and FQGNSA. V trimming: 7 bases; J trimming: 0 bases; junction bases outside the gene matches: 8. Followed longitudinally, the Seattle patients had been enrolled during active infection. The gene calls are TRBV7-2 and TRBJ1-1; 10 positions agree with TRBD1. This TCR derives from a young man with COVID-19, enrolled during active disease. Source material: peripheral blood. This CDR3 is CASIRDRGVMNTEAFF. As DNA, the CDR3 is TGTGCCAGCATCCGGGACAGGGGTGTAATGAACACTGAAGCTTTCTTT.